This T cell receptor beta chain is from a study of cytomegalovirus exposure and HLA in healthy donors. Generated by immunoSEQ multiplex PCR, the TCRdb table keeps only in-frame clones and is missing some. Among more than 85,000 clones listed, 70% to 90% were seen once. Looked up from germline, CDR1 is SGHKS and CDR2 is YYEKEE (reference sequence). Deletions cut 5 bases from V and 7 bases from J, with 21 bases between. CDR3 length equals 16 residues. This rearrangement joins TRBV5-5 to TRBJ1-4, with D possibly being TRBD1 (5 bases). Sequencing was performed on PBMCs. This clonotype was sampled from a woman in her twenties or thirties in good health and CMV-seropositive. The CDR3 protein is CASRLQGDLPSEKLFF. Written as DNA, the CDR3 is TGTGCCAGCAGGTTGCAGGGCGACCTACCGAGTGAAAAACTGTTTTTT.